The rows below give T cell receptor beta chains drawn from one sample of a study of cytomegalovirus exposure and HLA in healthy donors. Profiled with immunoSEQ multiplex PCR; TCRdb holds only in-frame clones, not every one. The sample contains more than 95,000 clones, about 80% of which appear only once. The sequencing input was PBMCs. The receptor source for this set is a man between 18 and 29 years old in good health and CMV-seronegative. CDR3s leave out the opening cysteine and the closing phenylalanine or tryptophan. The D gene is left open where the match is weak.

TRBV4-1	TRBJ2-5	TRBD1	ASSQVGGAETQY
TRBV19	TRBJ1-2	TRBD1	ASSITRGQGKLYGYT
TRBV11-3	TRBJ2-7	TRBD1	ASSLDLPDRGYEQY
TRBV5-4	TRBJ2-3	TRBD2	ASSLGTSGRFTDTQY
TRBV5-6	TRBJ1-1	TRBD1	ASSSTRTGPEAF
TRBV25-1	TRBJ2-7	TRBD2	ASTSSGPSSYEQY
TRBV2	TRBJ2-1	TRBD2	ASKTSRGWGEQF
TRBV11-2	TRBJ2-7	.	ASSLAGTFKYEQY
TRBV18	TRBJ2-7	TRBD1	ASSPTGEEQY
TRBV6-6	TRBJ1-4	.	ASSREKLF
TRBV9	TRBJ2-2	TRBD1	ASSPGGADGELF
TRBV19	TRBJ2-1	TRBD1	ASSMLDRGLDNEQF
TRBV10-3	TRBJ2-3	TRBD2	AISPAGEGTDTQY
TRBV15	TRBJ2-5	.	ATSRDVGRETQY
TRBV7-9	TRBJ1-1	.	ASSSKRGTLNTEAF
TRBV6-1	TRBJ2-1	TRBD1	ASSERRTGGAHNEQF
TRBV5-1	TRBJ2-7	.	ASSLAWGPSYEQY
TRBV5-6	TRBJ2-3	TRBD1	ASSLGVGQGSDTQY
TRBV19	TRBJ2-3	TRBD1	ASTTGGTQY
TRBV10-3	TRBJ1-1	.	AIRNRLNTEAF
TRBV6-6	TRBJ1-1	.	ASRKGEVTEAF